The source of this T cell receptor beta chain is a study of T-cell reconstitution after alpha-beta-depleted transplantation in children. Concerning this clonotype: The target antigen is unknown.

Findings and limits, study-wide: T-cell counts and diversity at one year post-transplant came mainly from newly produced T cells.

CDR3 length: 16 amino acids. The V and J ends lost 0 bases and 2 bases respectively, with 14 bases between them. Germline V gene sequence: CDR1 SGHTA, CDR2 FQGNSA. TCRbeta library preparation incorporated unique molecular identifiers. TCRdb re-called the PCR reads with MiXCR, one entry per CDR3 protein. The table records about 98,000 distinct CDR3 sequences, about 22% of them present only once. The rearrangement joins TRBV7-2 to TRBJ2-7; TRBD2 might be the D (5 bases). This TCR was recovered from a boy aged 2 to 9 with acute lymphoblastic leukemia, due to receive a stem cell transplant. The sequencing here drew on PBMCs, taken before TCRalphabeta/CD19-depleted stem cell transplant. CDR3 in DNA: TGTGCCAGCAGCTTAGCGGTGTGGGGAGAGACCTACGAGCAGTACTTC. Translating gives CASSLAVWGETYEQYF.